This TCR beta chain was documented in a study of blood T cell repertoires in COVID-19. Participants were aged 18 to 89 years from around 26 US areas. Methods used by the authors: Amplification of reference gene primers was used by the study to estimate nucleated cell counts. Clones were sequenced by immunoSEQ multiplex PCR, and TCRdb holds only the in-frame ones, with some missing. That table supplies the V and J calls and clone size; D and trimming were determined from the DNA. The sample has about 350,000 clones, roughly 90% seen once. Sequenced sample: PBMCs or T cells enriched from blood (not recorded which). The sequence came from a woman in her 30s who had been exposed to COVID-19.

The CDR3 region has the DNA TGTGCCAGCAGTGAATATGCAGGGAATGAGCAGTTCTTC. Translated, it gives CASSEYAGNEQFF. This chain uses TRBV25-1 with TRBJ2-1; D possibly corresponds to TRBD1 (5 bases). V dropped 0 bases and J dropped 7 bases, with 7 bases sitting between them. Per germline, CDR1 MGHDK and CDR2 SYGVNS. The CDR3 length is 13 residues.